The rows below give T cell receptor beta chains drawn from one sample of a study of CD8 T cells in ankylosing spondylitis. Each CDR3 protein gets one entry after TCRdb re-called the 5' RACE reads with MiXCR. The data contain 250,000 to 350,000 distinct CDR3 sequences, 8% of them singletons. Sequenced: blood, either unsorted or a sorted T cell fraction (not recorded which). These receptors came from a male donor with ankylosing spondylitis. CDR3s leave out the opening cysteine and the closing phenylalanine or tryptophan.

j_gene	v_gene	CDR3aa
TRBJ2-1	TRBV15	ATQREVINEQF
TRBJ2-1	TRBV9	ASSVGGWRDEQF
TRBJ2-7	TRBV7-2	ASSLAGAGGSYEQY
TRBJ2-7	TRBV2	ASRTGGLEQY
TRBJ1-2	TRBV20-1	SATGLNYGYT
TRBJ2-1	TRBV19	ASRPGILYNEQF
TRBJ2-2	TRBV6-2/TRBV6-3	ASSVQGAFTGELF
TRBJ2-7	TRBV7-2	ASSYAGTGFEQY
TRBJ2-5	TRBV7-2	ASSFSGRDHRETQY
TRBJ2-3	TRBV12-3/TRBV12-4	ASSLGGLAGETDTQY
TRBJ1-1	TRBV5-1	ASSPSKTGATEAF
TRBJ2-7	TRBV7-2	ASSLSRGWYEQY
TRBJ2-7	TRBV12-3/TRBV12-4	ASSATVAGHYEQY
TRBJ2-7	TRBV2	ASMAETYEQY
TRBJ2-1	TRBV20-1	SAMPGLDYNEQF
TRBJ2-7	TRBV5-1	ASSISGSLNEQY
TRBJ2-7	TRBV5-6	ASSFGRRAYEQY
TRBJ2-5	TRBV2	ASSEGRRERTQY
TRBJ2-2	TRBV20-1	SARGLARDSTGELF
TRBJ2-5	TRBV12-3/TRBV12-4	ASSRPLETQY
TRBJ2-3	TRBV6-2/TRBV6-3	ASSPQREDTQY
TRBJ2-1	TRBV6-2/TRBV6-3	ASSSLPGTRPDEQF
TRBJ2-7	TRBV20-1	SARSGQARDEQY
TRBJ2-3	TRBV5-1	ASSTGTGNADTQY
TRBJ2-1	TRBV7-6	ASSLSGQPINEQF
TRBJ2-7	TRBV7-9	ASSPRGTSESYEQY
TRBJ1-5	TRBV4-1	ACSQDGRGYQPQH
TRBJ2-7	TRBV5-1	ASSPRTSGISYEQY
TRBJ2-3	TRBV6-6	ATAAYADTQY
TRBJ2-3	TRBV4-1	ASSQGQLSTDTQY
TRBJ2-1	TRBV4-3	ASSQDESSSYNEQF